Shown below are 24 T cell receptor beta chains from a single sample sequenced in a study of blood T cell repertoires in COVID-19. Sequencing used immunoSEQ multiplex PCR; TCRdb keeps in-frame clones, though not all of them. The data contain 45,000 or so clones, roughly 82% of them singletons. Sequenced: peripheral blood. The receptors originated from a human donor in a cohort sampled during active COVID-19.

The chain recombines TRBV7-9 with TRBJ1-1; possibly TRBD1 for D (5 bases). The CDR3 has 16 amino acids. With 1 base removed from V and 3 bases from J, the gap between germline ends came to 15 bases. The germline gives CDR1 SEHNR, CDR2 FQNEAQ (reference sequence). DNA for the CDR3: TGTGCCAGCAGCTTAGGTGTGGGGGGAGGGGACACTGAAGCTTTCTTT. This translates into CASSLGVGGGDTEAFF.

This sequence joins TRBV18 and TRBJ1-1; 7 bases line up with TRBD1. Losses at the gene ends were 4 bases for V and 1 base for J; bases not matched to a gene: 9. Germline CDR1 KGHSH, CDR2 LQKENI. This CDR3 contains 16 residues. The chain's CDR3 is CASSLRQGNPNTEAFF. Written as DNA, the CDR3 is TGTGCCAGCTCACTAAGACAGGGAAACCCGAACACTGAAGCTTTCTTT.

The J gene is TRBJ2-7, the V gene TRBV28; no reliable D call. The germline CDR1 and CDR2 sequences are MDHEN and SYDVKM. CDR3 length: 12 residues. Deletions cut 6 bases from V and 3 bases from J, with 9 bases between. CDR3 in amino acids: CASSPTFYEQYF. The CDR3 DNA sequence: TGTGCCAGCAGCCCTACCTTCTACGAGCAGTACTTC.

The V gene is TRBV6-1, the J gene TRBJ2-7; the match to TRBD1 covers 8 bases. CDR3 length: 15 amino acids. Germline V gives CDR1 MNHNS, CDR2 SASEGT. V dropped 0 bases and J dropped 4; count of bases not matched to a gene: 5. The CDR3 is CASSEAAGGRYEQYF. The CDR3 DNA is TGTGCCAGCAGTGAAGCAGCAGGGGGCAGGTACGAGCAGTACTTC.

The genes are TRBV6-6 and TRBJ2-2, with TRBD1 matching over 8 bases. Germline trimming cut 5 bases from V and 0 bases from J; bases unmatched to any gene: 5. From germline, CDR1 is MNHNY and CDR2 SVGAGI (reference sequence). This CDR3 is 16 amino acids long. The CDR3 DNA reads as TGTGCCAGCAGTAAGGACAGGGCTGCGAACACCGGGGAGCTGTTTTTT. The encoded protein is CASSKDRAANTGELFF.

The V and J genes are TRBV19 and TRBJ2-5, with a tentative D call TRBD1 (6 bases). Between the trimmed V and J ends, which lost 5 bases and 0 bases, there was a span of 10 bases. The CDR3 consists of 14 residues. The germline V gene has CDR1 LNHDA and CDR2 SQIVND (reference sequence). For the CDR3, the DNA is TGTGCCAGTAGTGTGACAGGAGACCAAGAGACCCAGTACTTC. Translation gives CASSVTGDQETQYF.

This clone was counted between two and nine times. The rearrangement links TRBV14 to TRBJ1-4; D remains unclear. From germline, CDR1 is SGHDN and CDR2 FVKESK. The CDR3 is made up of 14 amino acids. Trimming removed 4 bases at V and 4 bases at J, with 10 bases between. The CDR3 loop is CASSPFELNEKLFF. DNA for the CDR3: TGTGCCAGCAGCCCGTTTGAGCTTAATGAAAAACTGTTTTTT.

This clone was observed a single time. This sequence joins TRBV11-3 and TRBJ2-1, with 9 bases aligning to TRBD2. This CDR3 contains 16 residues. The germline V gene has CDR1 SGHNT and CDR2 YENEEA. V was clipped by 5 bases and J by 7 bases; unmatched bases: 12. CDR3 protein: CASSPFELAGTNEQFF. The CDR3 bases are TGTGCCAGCAGCCCCTTTGAGCTAGCGGGAACGAATGAGCAGTTCTTC.

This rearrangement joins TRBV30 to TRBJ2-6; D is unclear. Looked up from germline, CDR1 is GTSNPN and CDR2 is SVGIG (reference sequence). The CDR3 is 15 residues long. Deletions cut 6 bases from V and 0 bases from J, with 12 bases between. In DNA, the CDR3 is TGTGCCTGCTTCGATGATAGCTCTGGGGCCAACGTCCTGACTTTC. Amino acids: CACFDDSSGANVLTF. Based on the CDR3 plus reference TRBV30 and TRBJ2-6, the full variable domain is SQTIHQWPATLVQPVGSPLSLECTVEGTSNPNLYWYRQAAGRGLQLLFYSVGIGQISSEVPQNLSASRPQDRQFILSSKKLLLSDSGFYLCACFDDSSGANVLTFGAGSRLTVL.

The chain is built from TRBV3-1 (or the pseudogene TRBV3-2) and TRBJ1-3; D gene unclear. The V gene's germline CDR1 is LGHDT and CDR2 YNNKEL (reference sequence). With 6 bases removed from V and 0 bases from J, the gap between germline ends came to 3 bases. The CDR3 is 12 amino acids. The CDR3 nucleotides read TGTGCCAGCAGTCGCTCTGGAAACACCATATATTTT. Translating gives CASSRSGNTIYF.

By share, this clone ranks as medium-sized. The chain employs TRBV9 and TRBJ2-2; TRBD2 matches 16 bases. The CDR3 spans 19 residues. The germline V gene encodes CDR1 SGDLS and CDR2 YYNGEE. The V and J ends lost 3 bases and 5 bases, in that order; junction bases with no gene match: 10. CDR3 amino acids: CASSDDLGLAGGRTGELFF. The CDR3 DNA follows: TGTGCCAGCAGCGACGACCTGGGACTAGCGGGAGGGAGAACCGGGGAGCTGTTTTTT.

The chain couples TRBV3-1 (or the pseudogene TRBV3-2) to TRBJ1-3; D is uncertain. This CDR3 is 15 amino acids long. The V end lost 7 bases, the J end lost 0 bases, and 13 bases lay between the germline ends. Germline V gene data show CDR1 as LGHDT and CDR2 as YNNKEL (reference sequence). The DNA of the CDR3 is TGTGCCAGCACGGAGGGCTCTATCTCTGGAAACACCATATATTTT. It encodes CASTEGSISGNTIYF.

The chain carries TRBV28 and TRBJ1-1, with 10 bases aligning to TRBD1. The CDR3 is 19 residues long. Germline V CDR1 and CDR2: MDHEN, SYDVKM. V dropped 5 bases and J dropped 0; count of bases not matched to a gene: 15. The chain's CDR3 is CASSRRIRDRGGVNTEAFF. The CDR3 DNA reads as TGTGCCAGCAGTCGCCGTATACGGGACAGGGGAGGAGTGAACACTGAAGCTTTCTTT.

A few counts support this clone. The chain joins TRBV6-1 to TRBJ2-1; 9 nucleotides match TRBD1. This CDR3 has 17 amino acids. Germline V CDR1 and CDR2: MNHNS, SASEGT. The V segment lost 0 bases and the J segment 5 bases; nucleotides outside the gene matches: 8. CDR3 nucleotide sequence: TGTGCCAGCAGTGAAGCCCGGGACAGGGTTATCCACAATGAGCAGTTCTTC. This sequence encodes CASSEARDRVIHNEQFF.

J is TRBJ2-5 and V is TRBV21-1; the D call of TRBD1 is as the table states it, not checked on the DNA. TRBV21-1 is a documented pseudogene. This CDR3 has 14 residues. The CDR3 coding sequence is TGTGCCAGGAGAGAACAGACGGATGGGGAGACCCAGTACTTC. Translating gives CARREQTDGETQYF.

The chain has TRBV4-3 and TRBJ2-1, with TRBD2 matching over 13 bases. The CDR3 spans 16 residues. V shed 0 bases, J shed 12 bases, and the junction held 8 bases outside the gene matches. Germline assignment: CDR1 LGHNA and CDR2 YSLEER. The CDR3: CASSQDGTSGRAGQFF. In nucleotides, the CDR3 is TGCGCCAGCAGCCAAGATGGCACTAGCGGGAGGGCCGGGCAGTTCTTC.

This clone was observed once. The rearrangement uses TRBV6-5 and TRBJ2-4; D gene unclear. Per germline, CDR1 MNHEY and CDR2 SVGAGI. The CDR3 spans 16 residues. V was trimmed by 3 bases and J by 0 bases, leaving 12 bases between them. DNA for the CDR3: TGTGCCAGCAGTTATCTCGCCCAGTCAGCCAAAAACATTCAGTACTTC. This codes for CASSYLAQSAKNIQYF.

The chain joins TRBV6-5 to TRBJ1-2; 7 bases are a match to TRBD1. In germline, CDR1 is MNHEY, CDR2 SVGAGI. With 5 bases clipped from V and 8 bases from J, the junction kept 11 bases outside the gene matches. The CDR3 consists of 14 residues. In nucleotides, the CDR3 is TGTGCCAGCAGTCGCGACAGGGCCAATAGCGGCTACACCTTC. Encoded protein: CASSRDRANSGYTF.

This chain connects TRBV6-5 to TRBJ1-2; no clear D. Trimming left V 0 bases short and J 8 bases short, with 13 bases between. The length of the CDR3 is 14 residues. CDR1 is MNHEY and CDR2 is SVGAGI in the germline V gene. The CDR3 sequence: CASSYSSITEGYTF. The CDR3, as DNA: TGTGCCAGCAGTTACTCGAGTATAACTGAGGGCTACACCTTC.

CDR3 in DNA: TGTGCCAGCAGCCCCCGGGACAGCCTACAAGAGACCCAGTACTTC. Protein: CASSPRDSLQETQYF. The genes are TRBV7-6 and TRBJ2-5, with 7 nucleotides matching TRBD1. The junction had 8 bases not matched to a gene; V was cut back by 5 bases and J by 2 bases. CDR1 and CDR2 from the germline V gene are SGHVS and FNYEAQ. The CDR3 contains 15 residues.

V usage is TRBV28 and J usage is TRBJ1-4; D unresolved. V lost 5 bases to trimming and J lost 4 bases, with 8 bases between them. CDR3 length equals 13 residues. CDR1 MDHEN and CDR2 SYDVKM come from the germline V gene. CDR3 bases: TGTGCCAGCAGTGGGGAGGGTAATGAAAAACTGTTTTTT. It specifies CASSGEGNEKLFF.

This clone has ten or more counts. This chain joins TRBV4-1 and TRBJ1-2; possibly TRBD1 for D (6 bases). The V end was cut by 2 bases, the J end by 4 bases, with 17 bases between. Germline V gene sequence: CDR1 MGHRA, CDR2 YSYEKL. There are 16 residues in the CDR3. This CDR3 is CASSQRLRGRVYGYTF. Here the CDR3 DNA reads TGCGCCAGCAGCCAACGATTGCGGGGGCGCGTCTATGGCTACACCTTC.

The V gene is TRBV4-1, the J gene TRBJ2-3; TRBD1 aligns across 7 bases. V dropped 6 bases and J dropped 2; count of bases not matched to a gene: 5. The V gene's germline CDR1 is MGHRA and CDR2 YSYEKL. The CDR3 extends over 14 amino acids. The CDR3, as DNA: TGCGCCAGCAGGGACAGGACGGCCACAGATACGCAGTATTTT. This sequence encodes CASRDRTATDTQYF.

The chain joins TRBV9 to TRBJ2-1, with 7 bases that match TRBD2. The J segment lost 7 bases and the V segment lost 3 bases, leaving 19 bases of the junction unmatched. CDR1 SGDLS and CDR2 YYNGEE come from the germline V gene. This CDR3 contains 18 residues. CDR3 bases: TGTGCCAGCAGCGCCGACCCCCTGGGGGGGAGGGCCTGGAATGAGCAGTTCTTC. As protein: CASSADPLGGRAWNEQFF.